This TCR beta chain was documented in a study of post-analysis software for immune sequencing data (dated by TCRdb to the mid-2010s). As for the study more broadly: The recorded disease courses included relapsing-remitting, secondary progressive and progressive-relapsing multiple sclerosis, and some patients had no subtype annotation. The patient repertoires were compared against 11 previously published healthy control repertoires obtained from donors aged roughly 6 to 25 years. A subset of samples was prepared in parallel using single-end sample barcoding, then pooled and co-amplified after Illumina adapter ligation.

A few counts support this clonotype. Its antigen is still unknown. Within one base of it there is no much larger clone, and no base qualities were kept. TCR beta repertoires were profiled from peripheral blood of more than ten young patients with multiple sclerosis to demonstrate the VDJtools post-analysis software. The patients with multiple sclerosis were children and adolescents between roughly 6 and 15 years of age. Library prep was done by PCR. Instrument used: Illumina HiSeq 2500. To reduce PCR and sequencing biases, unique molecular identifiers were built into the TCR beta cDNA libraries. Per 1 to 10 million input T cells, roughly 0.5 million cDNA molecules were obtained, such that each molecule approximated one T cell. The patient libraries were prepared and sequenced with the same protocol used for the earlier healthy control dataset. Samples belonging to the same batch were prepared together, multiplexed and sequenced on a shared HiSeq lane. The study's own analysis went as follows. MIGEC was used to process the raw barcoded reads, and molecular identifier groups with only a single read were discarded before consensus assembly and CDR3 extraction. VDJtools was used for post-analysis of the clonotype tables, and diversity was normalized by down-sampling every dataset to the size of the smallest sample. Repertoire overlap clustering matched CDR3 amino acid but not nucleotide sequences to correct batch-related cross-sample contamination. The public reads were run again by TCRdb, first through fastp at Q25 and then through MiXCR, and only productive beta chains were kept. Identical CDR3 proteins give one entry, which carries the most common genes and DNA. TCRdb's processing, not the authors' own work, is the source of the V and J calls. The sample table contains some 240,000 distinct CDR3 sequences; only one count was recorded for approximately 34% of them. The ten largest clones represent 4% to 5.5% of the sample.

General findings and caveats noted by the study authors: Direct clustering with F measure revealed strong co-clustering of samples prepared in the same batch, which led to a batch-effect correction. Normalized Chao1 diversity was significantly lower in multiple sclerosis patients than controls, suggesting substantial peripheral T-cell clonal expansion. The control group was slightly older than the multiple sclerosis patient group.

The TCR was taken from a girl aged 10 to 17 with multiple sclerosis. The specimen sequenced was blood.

CDR3 region: CASSPPGTSGIYEQFF. In nucleotides, the sequence is TGTGCCAGCAGTCCCCCCGGGACTAGCGGGATCTATGAGCAGTTCTTC. Here the chain combines TRBV28 and TRBJ2-1; the central 13 bases match TRBD2. V lost 5 bases and J lost 8 bases, and the count of bases not matched to a germline gene is 9. The CDR3 spans 16 residues, from the cysteine through the phenylalanine. The sequence is cut down to CDR3 DNA, 48 bases in frame from base 1. CDR1 and CDR2, looked up from the germline V gene, are MDHEN and SYDVKM.